The source of this T cell receptor beta chain is a study of blood T cell repertoires in COVID-19. This CDR3 region has 12 residues. The germline CDR1 and CDR2 sequences are KGHSH and LQKENI. Trimming left V 3 bases short and J 8 bases short, with 10 bases between. As originally analysed: How many nucleated cells were present was estimated from reference gene primer amplification. Generated by immunoSEQ multiplex PCR, the TCRdb table keeps only in-frame clones and is missing some. The V and J calls and clone size were taken over from that table, and D and trimming were inferred from the DNA. The data contain hundreds of thousands of clones, 85% to 90% of them seen just once; the ten biggest clones take up around 4%. In terms of age and location, participants ranged from roughly 18 to 100 years and lived in approximately 26 US areas. Participants had their cohort set by participant-reported clinical history.

The chain joins TRBV18 to TRBJ1-1; weak D call: TRBD1 (6 bases). The sequencing sample was made of PBMCs or T cells enriched from blood (not recorded which). This clonotype was obtained from a woman aged 30 to 39 who had recovered from COVID-19. The CDR3 DNA is TGTGCCAGCTCACCGGGACATCCAGAAGCTTTCTTT. It yields the protein CASSPGHPEAFF.